This T cell receptor beta chain emerged from a study of cytomegalovirus exposure and HLA in healthy donors. CDR1 ENHRY and CDR2 SYGVKD come from the germline V gene. This CDR3 spans 17 amino acids. J gave up 0 bases and V 0 bases, and 6 bases lay outside the gene matches. Amplification used 60 Vbeta primers and 13 Jbeta primers. Method: immunoSEQ multiplex PCR; TCRdb's copy keeps in-frame clones and lacks some. The repertoire holds 94,000 or so clones, around 70% seen once, with around 8.4% in the top ten. Points on this clone: The antigen remains undetermined.

Whole-study results and caveats: According to a later analysis, most TCR beta chains associated with CMV appeared HLA-restricted. Overall, 164 TCR beta chains were annotated as cytomegalovirus-associated.

Material: PBMCs. The clonotype originates from a man between 60 and 70 years old in good health and CMV-seronegative. V is TRBV10-3 and J is TRBJ2-7, with 9 bases aligning to TRBD2. The chain's CDR3 is CAISESSGSLPSYEQYF. The DNA of the CDR3 is TGTGCCATCAGTGAGTCTAGCGGGAGTCTCCCCTCCTACGAGCAGTACTTC.